Given below is one TCR beta chain in context. Its matching antigen is unknown. The data belong to a study of cytomegalovirus exposure and HLA in healthy donors. Study conclusions and caveats: Reportedly, cytomegalovirus status was diagnosed with high sensitivity and specificity.

CDR3 length: 17 amino acids. The germline CDR1 and CDR2 sequences are LGHNA and YNFKEQ. V shed 1 base and J 1 base; nucleotides not matched to a gene: 6. Amplification used 60 Vbeta primers and 13 Jbeta primers. TCRdb's copy holds only in-frame clones and misses some; the assay was immunoSEQ multiplex PCR. Seen here are some 120,000 clones, roughly 74% observed once, and the top ten hold 5.8%. Source material: PBMCs. The rearrangement links TRBV4-2 to TRBJ2-5, with TRBD2 matching over 10 bases. This sequence was found in a woman between 45 and 65 years old in good health and CMV-seropositive. The CDR3 is CASSQGASGGIQETQYF. In DNA, the CDR3 is TGTGCCAGCAGCCAAGGGGCTAGCGGGGGAATCCAAGAGACCCAGTACTTC.